This record concerns one TCR beta chain sequence. This specimen belongs to a study of shared clonotypes between healthy human individuals. Within Nashville, Tennessee resided all donors, each a Caucasian adult. The protocol was immunoSEQ multiplex PCR, while the TCRdb copy is restricted to in-frame clones and leaves out a portion. The sample includes approximately 2.3 million clones, more than 85% seen only once; the top ten take 0.39%. V dropped 6 bases and J dropped 1; count of bases not matched to a gene: 6. CDR3 length: 15 amino acids. The germline CDR1 and CDR2 sequences are MNHEY and SVGAGI. The source material was naive CD4+ T cells from PBMCs. Stated subset: CD45RA+ positively selected. The source is a man aged 18 to 29 in good health. Some clones in this sample may be carry-over from other donors' samples. The chain carries TRBV6-5 and TRBJ2-7, with 10 positions matching TRBD2. The CDR3 sequence is CASSSPGLASYEQYF. The DNA for the CDR3 is TGTGCCAGCAGCTCACCGGGACTAGCGTCCTACGAGCAGTACTTC.